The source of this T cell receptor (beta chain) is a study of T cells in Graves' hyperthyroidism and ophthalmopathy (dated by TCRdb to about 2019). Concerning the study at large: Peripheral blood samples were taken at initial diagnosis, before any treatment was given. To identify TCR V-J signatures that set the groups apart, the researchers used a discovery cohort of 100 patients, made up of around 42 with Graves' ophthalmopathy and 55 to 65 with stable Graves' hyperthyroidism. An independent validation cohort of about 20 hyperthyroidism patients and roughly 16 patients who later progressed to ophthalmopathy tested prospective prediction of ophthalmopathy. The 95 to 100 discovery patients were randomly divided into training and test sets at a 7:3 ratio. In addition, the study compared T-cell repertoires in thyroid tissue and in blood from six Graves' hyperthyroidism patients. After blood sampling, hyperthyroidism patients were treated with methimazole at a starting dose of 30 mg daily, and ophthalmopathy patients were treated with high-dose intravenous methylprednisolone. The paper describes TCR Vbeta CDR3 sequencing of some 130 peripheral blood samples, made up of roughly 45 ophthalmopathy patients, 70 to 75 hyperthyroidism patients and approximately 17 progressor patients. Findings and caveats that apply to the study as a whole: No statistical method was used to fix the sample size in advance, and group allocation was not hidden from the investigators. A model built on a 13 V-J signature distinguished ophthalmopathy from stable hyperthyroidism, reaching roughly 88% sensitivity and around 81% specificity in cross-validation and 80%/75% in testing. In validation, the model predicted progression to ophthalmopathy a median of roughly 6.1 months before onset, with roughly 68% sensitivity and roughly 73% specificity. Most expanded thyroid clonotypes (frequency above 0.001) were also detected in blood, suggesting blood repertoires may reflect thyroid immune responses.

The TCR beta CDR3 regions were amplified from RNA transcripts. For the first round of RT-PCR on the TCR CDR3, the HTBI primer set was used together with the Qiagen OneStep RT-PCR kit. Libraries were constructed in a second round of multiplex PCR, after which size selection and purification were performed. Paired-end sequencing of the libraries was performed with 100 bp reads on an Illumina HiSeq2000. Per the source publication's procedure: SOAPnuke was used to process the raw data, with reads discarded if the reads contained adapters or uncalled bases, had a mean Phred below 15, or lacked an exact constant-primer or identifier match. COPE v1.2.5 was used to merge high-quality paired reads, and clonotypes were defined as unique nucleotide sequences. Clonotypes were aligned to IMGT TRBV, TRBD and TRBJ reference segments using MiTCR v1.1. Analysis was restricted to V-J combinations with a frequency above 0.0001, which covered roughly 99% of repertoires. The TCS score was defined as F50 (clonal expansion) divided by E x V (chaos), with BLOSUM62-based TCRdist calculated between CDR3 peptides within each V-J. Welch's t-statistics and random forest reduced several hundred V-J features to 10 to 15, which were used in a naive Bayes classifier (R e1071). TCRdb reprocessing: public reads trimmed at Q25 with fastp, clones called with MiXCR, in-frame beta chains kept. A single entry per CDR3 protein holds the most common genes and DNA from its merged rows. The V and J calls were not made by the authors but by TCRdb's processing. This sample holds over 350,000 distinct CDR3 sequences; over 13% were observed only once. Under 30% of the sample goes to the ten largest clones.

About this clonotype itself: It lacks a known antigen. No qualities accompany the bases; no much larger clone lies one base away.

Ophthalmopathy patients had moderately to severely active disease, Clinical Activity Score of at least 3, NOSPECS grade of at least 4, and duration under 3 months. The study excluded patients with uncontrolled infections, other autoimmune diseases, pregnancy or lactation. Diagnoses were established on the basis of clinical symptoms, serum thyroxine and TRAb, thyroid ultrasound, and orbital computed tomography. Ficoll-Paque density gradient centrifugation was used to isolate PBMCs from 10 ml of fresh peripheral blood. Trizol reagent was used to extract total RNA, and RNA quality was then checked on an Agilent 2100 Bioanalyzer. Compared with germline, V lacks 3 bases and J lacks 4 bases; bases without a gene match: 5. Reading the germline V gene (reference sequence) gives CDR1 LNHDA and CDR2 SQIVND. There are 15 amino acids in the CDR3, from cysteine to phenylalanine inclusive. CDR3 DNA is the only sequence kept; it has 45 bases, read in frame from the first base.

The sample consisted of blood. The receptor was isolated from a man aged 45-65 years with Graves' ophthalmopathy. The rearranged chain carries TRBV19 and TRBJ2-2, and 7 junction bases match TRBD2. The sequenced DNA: TGTGCCAGTAGTATCGGCGGGAGCGGCACCGGGGAGCTGTTTTTT. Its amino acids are CASSIGGSGTGELFF.